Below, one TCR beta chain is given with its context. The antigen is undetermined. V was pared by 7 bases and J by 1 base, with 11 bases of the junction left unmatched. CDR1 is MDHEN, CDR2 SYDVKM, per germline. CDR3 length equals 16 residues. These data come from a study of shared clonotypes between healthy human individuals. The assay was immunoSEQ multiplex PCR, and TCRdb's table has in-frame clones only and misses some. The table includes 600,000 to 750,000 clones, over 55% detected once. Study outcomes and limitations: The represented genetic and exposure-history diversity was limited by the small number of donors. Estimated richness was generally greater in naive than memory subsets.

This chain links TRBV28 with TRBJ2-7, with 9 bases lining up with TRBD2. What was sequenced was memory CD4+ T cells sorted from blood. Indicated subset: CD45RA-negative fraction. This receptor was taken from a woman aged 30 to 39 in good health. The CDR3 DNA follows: TGTGCCAGCAACCAAATTACTAGCGGGCGGTCCTACGAGCAGTACTTC. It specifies CASNQITSGRSYEQYF.